One sample yielded the 2 T cell receptor beta chains listed below, sequenced in a study of blood T cell repertoires in COVID-19. The assay was immunoSEQ multiplex PCR, and TCRdb's table has in-frame clones only and misses some. The profile shows about 430,000 clones, about 88% of them singletons. Sequencing was done on a sample of PBMCs or T cells enriched from blood (not recorded which). The receptors derive from a woman under 30 who had been exposed to COVID-19.

V gene TRBV6-5 combines with J gene TRBJ1-2; possibly TRBD1 for D (5 bases). This CDR3 spans 14 amino acids. V lost 5 bases to trimming and J lost 0 bases, with 10 bases between them. Germline V gene lookup returns CDR1 MNHEY and CDR2 SVGAGI. The CDR3 DNA reads as TGTGCCAGCAGTCCGACAGCGACTAACTATGGCTACACCTTC. This sequence encodes CASSPTATNYGYTF.

The rearrangement links TRBV2 to TRBJ1-1; 9 bases fit TRBD1. The V and J ends lost 6 bases and 0 bases, in that order; junction bases with no gene match: 11. Germline V CDR1 and CDR2: SNHLY, FYNNEI. The CDR3 runs 17 residues. CDR3 sequence: CASRGGQGTGVNTEAFF. Written as DNA, the CDR3 is TGTGCCAGCAGGGGGGGACAGGGCACCGGCGTGAACACTGAAGCTTTCTTT.